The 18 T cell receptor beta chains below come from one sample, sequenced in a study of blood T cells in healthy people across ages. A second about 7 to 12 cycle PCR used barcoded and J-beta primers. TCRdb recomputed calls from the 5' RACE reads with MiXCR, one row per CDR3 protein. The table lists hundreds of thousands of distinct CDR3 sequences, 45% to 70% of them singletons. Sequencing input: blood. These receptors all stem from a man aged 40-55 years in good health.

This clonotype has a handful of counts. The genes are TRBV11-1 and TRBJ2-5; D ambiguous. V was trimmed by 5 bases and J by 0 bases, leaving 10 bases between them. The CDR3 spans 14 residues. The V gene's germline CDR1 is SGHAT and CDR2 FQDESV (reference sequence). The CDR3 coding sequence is TGTGCCAGCAGCGTCGGCAGGTACCAAGAGACCCAGTACTTC. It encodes CASSVGRYQETQYF.

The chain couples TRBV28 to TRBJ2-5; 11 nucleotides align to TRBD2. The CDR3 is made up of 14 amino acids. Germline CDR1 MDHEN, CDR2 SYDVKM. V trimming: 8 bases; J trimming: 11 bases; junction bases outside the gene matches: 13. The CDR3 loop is CASGYSGGAGEQYF. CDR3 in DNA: TGTGCCAGCGGCTATAGCGGGGGGGCCGGTGAGCAGTACTTC.

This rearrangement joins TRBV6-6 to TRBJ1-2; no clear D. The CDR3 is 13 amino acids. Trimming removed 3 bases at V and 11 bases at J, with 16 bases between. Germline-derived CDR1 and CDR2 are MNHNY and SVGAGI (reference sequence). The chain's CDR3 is CASSYSTTLPYTF. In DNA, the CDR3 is TGTGCCAGCAGTTATTCCACCACATTACCGTACACCTTC.

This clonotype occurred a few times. The chain's CDR3 is CSVEDRNADGYTF. CDR3 nucleotide sequence: TGCAGCGTTGAAGATCGCAACGCGGATGGCTACACCTTC. The chain combines TRBV29-1 with TRBJ1-2; D is unresolved. The CDR3 sequence is 13 residues long. Germline lookup yields CDR1 SQVTM and CDR2 ANQGSEA. V lost 0 bases to trimming and J lost 6 bases, with 11 bases between them.

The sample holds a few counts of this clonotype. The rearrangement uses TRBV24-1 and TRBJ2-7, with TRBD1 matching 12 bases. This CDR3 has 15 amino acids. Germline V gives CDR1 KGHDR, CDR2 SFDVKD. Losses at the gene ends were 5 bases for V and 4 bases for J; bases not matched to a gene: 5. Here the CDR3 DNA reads TGTGCCACCAGTGGTCCGGGACAGGGGGCTTACGAGCAGTACTTC. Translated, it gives CATSGPGQGAYEQYF.

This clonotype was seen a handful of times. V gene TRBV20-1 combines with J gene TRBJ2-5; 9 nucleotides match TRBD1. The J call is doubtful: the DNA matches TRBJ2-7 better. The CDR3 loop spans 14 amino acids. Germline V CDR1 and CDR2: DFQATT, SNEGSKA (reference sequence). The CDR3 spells CSASRPGQGGEQYF. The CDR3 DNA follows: TGCAGTGCGAGTCGCCCGGGACAGGGAGGCGAGCAGTACTTC.

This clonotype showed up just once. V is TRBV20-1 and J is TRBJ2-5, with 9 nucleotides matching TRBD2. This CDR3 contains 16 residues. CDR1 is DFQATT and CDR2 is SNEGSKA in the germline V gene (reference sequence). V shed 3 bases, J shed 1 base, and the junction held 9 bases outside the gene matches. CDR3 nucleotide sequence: TGCAGTGCTAGTTCTTCTAGCGGGGCTGGCCAAGAGACCCAGTACTTC. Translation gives CSASSSSGAGQETQYF.

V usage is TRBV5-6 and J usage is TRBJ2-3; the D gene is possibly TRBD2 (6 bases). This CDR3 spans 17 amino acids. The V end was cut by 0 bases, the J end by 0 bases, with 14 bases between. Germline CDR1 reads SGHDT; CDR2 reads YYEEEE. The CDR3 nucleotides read TGTGCCAGCAGCTTGGCGGGAGCCTTACTCAGCACAGATACGCAGTATTTT. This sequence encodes CASSLAGALLSTDTQYF.

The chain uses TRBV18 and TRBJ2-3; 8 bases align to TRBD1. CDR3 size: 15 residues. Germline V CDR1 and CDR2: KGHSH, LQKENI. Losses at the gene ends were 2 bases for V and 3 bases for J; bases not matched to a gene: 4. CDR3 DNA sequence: TGTGCCAGCTCACCAAGGCAGGGGGCAACAGATACGCAGTATTTT. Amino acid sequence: CASSPRQGATDTQYF.

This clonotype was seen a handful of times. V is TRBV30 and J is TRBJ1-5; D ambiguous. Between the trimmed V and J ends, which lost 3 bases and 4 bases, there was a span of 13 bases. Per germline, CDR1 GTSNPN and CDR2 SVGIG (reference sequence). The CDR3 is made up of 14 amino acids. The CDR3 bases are TGTGCCTGGAGGGGCCTTGGCAGTAATCAGCCCCAGCATTTT. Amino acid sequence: CAWRGLGSNQPQHF.

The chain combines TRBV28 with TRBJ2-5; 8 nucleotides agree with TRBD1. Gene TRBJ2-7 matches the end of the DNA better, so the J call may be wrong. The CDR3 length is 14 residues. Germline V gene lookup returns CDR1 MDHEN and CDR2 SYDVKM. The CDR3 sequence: CASSSDRDAYEQYF. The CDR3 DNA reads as TGTGCCAGCAGTTCGGACAGGGACGCCTACGAGCAGTACTTC.

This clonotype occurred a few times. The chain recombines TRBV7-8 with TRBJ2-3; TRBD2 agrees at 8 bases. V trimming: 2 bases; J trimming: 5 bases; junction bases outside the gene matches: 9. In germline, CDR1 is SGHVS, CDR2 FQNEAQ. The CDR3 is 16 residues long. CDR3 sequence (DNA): TGTGCCAGCAGCTTAAATAGCGGGAAGGATAGAGATACGCAGTATTTT. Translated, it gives CASSLNSGKDRDTQYF.

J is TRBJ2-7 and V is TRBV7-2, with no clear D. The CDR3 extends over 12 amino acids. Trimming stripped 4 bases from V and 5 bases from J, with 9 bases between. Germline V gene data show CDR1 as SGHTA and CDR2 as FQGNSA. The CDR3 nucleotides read TGTGCCAGCAGCTCGTGGACGGACGAGCAGTACTTC. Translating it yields CASSSWTDEQYF.

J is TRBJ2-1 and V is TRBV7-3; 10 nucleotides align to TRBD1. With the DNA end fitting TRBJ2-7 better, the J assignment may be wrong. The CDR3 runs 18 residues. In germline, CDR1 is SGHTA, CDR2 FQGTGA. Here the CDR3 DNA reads TGTGCCAGCAGCGACCCGGGACAGGGGATTATTACGGGCTACGAGCAGTACTTC. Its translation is CASSDPGQGIITGYEQYF.

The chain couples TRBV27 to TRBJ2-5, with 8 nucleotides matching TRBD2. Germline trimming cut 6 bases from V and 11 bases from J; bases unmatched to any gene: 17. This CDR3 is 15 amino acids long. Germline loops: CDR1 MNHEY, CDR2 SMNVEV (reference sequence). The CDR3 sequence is CASRPVAGRLYKQYF. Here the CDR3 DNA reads TGTGCCAGCAGACCAGTAGCGGGGCGACTCTACAAGCAGTACTTC.

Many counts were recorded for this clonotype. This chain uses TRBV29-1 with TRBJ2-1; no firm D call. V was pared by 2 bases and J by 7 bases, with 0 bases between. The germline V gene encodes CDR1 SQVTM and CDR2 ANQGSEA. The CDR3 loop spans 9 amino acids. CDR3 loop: CSVENEQFF. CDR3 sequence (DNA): TGCAGCGTTGAAAATGAGCAGTTCTTC.

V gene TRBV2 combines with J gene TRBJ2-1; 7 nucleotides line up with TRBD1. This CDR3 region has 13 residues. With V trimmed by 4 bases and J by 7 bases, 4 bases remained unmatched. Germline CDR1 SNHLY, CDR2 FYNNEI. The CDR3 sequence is CASSGDRENEQFF. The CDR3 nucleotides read TGTGCCAGCAGTGGCGACAGGGAGAATGAGCAGTTCTTC.

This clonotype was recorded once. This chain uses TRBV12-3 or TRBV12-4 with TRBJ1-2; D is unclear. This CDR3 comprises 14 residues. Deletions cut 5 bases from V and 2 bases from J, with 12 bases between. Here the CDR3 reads CASSPLTWNYGYTF. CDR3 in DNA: TGTGCCAGCAGTCCACTGACTTGGAACTATGGCTACACCTTC.